This TCR beta chain derives from a study of T cells expressing NK-cell markers. The TCR beta cDNA came from 5'RACE template switching with UMIs. Reanalyzing the 5' RACE reads, TCRdb keeps one entry per CDR3 protein, without DNA. This repertoire includes some 150,000 distinct CDR3 sequences. The length of the CDR3 is 14 residues. Germline CDR1 and CDR2: SGHAT and FQNNGV. The origin of this receptor is a young man in good health. The V gene is TRBV11-2, the J gene TRBJ1-1; TCRdb's D gene call, TRBD1, goes unchecked for lack of DNA. The sequenced material came from blood T cells: a sorted CD56 or NKG2C T cell subset, CD4+ or CD8+ T cells, or bulk PBMC T cells (not recorded which). CDR3 in amino acids: CASSFRDRGTEAFF. The full variable domain, its missing parts supplied by reference TRBV11-2 and TRBJ1-1, is EAGVAQSPRYKIIEKRQSVAFWCNPISGHATLYWYQQILGQGPKLLIQFQNNGVVDDSQLPKDRFSAERLKGVDSTLKIQPAKLEDSAVYLCASSFRDRGTEAFFGQGTRLTVV.